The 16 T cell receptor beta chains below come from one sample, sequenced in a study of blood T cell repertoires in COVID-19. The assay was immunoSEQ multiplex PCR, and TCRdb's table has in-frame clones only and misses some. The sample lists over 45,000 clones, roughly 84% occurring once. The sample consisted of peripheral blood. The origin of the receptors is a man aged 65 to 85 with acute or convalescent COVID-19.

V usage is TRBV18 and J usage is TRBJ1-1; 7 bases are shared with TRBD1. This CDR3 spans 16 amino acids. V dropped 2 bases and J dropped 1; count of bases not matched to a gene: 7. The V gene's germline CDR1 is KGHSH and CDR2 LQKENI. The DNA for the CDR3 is TGTGCCAGCTCACCATACCGACAGGGAGGGAACACTGAAGCTTTCTTT. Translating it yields CASSPYRQGGNTEAFF.

Here the CDR3 reads CASSQPDLRAGELFF. The CDR3 nucleotides are TGCGCCAGCAGCCAACCCGATTTAAGAGCCGGGGAGCTGTTTTTT. The chain carries TRBV4-1 and TRBJ2-2; D is uncertain. Trimming cost V 2 bases and J 6 bases, with 13 bases left between them. This CDR3 region has 15 residues. Germline V lookup: CDR1 MGHRA, CDR2 YSYEKL.

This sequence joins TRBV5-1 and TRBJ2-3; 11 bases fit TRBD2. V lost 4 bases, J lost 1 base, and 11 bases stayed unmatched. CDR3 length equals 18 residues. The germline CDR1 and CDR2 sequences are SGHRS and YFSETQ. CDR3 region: CASSALAGDKTGTDTQYF. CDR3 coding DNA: TGCGCCAGCAGCGCACTAGCGGGGGACAAGACAGGCACAGATACGCAGTATTTT.

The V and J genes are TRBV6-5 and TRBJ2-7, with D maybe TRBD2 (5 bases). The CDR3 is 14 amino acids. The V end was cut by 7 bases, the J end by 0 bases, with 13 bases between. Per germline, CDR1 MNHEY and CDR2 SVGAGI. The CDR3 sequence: CASTPLAYSYEQYF. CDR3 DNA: TGTGCCAGCACTCCTCTAGCCTACTCCTACGAGCAGTACTTC.

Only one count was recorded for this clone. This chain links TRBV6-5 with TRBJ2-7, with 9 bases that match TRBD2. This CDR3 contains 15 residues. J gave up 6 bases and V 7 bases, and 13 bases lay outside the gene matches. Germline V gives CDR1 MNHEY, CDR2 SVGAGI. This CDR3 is CASTSSGRPSAEQYF. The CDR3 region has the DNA TGTGCCAGCACCTCCAGCGGGAGGCCCTCCGCCGAGCAGTACTTC.

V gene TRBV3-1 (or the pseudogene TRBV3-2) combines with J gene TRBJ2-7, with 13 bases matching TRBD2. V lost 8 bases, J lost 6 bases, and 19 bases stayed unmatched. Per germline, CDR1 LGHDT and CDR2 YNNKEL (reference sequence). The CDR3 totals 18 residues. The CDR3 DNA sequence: TGTGCCAGCGGATGGGGACTAGCGGGACGGAAAGGAGGATCCGAGCAGTACTTC. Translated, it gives CASGWGLAGRKGGSEQYF.

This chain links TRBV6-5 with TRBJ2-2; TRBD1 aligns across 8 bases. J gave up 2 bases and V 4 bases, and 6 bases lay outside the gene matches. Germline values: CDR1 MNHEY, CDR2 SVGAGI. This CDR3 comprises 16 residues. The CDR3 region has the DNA TGTGCCAGCAGTTTAACAGGGGGTTTCAACACCGGGGAGCTGTTTTTT. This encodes CASSLTGGFNTGELFF.

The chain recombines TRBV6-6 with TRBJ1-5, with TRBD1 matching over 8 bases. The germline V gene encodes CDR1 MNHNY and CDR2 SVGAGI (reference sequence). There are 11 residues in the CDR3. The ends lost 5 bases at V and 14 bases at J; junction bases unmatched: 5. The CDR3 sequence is CASSQEGQEHF. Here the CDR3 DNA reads TGTGCCAGCAGTCAAGAGGGACAGGAGCATTTT.

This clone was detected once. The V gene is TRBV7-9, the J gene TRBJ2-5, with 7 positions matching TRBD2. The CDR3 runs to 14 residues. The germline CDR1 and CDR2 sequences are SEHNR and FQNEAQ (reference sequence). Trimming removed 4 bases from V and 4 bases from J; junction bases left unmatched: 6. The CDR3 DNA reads TGTGCCAGCAGCTCACCGGGAGGTGGAGAGACCCAGTACTTC. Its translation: CASSSPGGGETQYF.

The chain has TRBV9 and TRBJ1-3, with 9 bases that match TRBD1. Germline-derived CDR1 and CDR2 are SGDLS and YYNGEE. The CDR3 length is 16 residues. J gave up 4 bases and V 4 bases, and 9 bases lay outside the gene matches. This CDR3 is CASSTSTGGGGNTIYF. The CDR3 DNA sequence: TGTGCCAGCAGCACCTCCACAGGGGGCGGCGGAAACACCATATATTTT.

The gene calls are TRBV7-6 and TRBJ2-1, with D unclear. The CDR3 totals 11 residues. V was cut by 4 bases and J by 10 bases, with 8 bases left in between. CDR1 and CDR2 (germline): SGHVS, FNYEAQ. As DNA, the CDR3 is TGTGCCAGCAGCTCCGTAGAGGAGCAGTTCTTC. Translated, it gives CASSSVEEQFF.

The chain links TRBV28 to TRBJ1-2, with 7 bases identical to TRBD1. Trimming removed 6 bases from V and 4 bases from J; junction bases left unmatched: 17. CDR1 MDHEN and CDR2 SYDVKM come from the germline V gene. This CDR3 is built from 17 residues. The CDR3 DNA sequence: TGTGCCAGCAGCACCCTATCGGTGGGACAGCGAAGCTATGGCTACACCTTC. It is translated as CASSTLSVGQRSYGYTF.

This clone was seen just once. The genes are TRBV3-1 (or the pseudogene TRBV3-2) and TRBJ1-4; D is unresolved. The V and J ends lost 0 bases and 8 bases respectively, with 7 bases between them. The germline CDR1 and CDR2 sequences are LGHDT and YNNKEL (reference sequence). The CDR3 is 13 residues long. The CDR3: CASSQDSGEKLFF. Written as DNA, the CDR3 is TGTGCCAGCAGCCAAGACAGTGGCGAAAAACTGTTTTTT.

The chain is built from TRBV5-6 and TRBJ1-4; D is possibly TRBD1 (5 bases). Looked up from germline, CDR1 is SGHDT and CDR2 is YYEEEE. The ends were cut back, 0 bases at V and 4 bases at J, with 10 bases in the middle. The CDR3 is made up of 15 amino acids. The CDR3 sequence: CASSLANRFNEKLFF. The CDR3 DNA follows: TGTGCCAGCAGCTTGGCTAACAGGTTTAATGAAAAACTGTTTTTT.

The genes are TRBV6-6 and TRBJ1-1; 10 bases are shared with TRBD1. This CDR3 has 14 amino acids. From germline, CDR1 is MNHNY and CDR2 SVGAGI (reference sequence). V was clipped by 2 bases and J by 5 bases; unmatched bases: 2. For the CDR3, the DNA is TGTGCCAGCAGTTACGGGACAGGGGTTACTGAAGCTTTCTTT. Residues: CASSYGTGVTEAFF.

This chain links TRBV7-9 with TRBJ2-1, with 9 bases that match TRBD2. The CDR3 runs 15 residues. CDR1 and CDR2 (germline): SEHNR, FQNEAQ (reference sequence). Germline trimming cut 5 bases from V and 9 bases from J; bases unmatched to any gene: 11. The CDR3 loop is CASSPRGGGAIEQFF. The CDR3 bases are TGTGCCAGCAGCCCACGTGGCGGGGGGGCAATTGAGCAGTTCTTC. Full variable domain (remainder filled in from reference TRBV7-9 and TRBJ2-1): DTGVSQNPRHKITKRGQNVTFRCDPISEHNRLYWYRQTLGQGPEFLTYFQNEAQLEKSRLLSDRFSAERPKGSFSTLEIQRTEQGDSAMYLCASSPRGGGAIEQFFGPGTRLTVL.